This is a list of T cell receptor beta chains from one sample in a study of beta chain features in type 1 diabetes. Assay: immunoSEQ multiplex PCR; the TCRdb copy retains only in-frame clones and omits some. The sample shows roughly 380,000 clones, 20% of them seen only once. Sequencing input: naive CD4+ T cells from blood. The source is a woman aged 18-35 years in good health. CDR3s include the opening cysteine and the closing phenylalanine or tryptophan. The D gene is left open where the match is weak. Clone sizes are given selectively: once, few, many, or a class where the clone is expanded.

D gene: TRBD1
V gene: TRBV11-2
J gene: TRBJ2-3
clone size: NA
CDR3 protein: CASSLVRRGPADTQYF
CDR3 DNA: TGTGCCAGCAGCTTAGTTCGCAGGGGGCCGGCAGATACGCAGTATTTT

D gene: NA
V gene: TRBV18
J gene: TRBJ2-3
clone size: NA
CDR3 protein: CASSTNYGFGQYF
CDR3 DNA: TGTGCCAGCTCAACAAACTACGGATTTGGGCAGTATTTT

D gene: NA
V gene: TRBV7-3
J gene: TRBJ1-1
clone size: NA
CDR3 protein: CASSSDTYTEAFF
CDR3 DNA: TGTGCCAGCAGCTCTGACACCTACACTGAAGCTTTCTTT

D gene: NA
V gene: TRBV10-3
J gene: TRBJ2-3
clone size: NA
CDR3 protein: CAISPDSTDTQYF
CDR3 DNA: TGTGCCATCAGCCCGGACTCCACAGATACGCAGTATTTT

D gene: TRBD2
V gene: TRBV5-4
J gene: TRBJ2-1
clone size: NA
CDR3 protein: CASSLAGTSGRAHEQFF
CDR3 DNA: TGTGCCAGCAGCTTGGCCGGGACTAGCGGGAGGGCCCATGAGCAGTTCTTC

D gene: NA
V gene: TRBV18
J gene: TRBJ2-7
clone size: NA
CDR3 protein: CASSPSLDEQYF
CDR3 DNA: TGTGCCAGCTCACCATCCCTAGACGAGCAGTACTTC

D gene: NA
V gene: TRBV7-2
J gene: TRBJ1-1
clone size: NA
CDR3 protein: CASSINPRAEAFF
CDR3 DNA: TGTGCCAGCAGCATCAACCCCAGGGCTGAAGCTTTCTTT

D gene: TRBD1
V gene: TRBV18
J gene: TRBJ1-5
clone size: few
CDR3 protein: CASSPDRDQPQHF
CDR3 DNA: TGTGCCAGCTCACCAGACAGGGATCAGCCCCAGCATTTT

D gene: TRBD2
V gene: TRBV29-1
J gene: TRBJ2-3
clone size: NA
CDR3 protein: CSVCFVAGGADTQYF
CDR3 DNA: TGCAGCGTGTGTTTTGTGGCGGGAGGGGCAGATACGCAGTATTTT

D gene: TRBD2
V gene: TRBV5-4
J gene: TRBJ2-1
clone size: few
CDR3 protein: CASSYGSGGVAYNEQFF
CDR3 DNA: TGTGCCAGCAGCTACGGTAGCGGGGGGGTAGCCTACAATGAGCAGTTCTTC

D gene: TRBD2
V gene: TRBV11-1
J gene: TRBJ2-7
clone size: few
CDR3 protein: CASSWTSGGTYEQYF
CDR3 DNA: TGTGCCAGCAGCTGGACTAGCGGGGGGACCTACGAGCAGTACTTC

D gene: NA
V gene: TRBV6-5
J gene: TRBJ1-5
clone size: NA
CDR3 protein: CASGGGGTQPQHF
CDR3 DNA: TGTGCCAGCGGCGGGGGGGGGACTCAGCCCCAGCATTTT

D gene: NA
V gene: TRBV28
J gene: TRBJ1-1
clone size: NA
CDR3 protein: CASNPRGPTGEAFF
CDR3 DNA: TGTGCCAGCAACCCGAGGGGCCCTACAGGGGAAGCTTTCTTT

D gene: TRBD1
V gene: TRBV5-6
J gene: TRBJ2-3
clone size: few
CDR3 protein: CASSLVTGGREVEGDTQYF
CDR3 DNA: TGTGCCAGCAGCTTGGTAACAGGGGGCAGGGAGGTAGAAGGGGATACGCAGTATTTT

D gene: NA
V gene: TRBV11-2
J gene: TRBJ2-3
clone size: few
CDR3 protein: CASSVGPLSTDTQYF
CDR3 DNA: TGTGCCAGCAGCGTGGGGCCTCTTAGCACAGATACGCAGTATTTT

D gene: TRBD1
V gene: TRBV4-1
J gene: TRBJ1-4
clone size: few
CDR3 protein: CASSQLPGQGDEKLFF
CDR3 DNA: TGCGCCAGCAGCCAGCTTCCGGGACAGGGAGATGAAAAACTGTTTTTT

D gene: TRBD2
V gene: TRBV30
J gene: TRBJ2-7
clone size: NA
CDR3 protein: CAWSVRAGGYEQYF
CDR3 DNA: TGTGCCTGGAGTGTACGAGCGGGGGGCTACGAGCAGTACTTC

D gene: NA
V gene: TRBV7-9
J gene: TRBJ1-5
clone size: few
CDR3 protein: CASSLGLNQPQHF
CDR3 DNA: TGTGCCAGCAGCTTAGGTCTCAATCAGCCCCAGCATTTT

D gene: NA
V gene: TRBV7-3
J gene: TRBJ1-1
clone size: NA
CDR3 protein: CASSSLIATRPSDTEAFF
CDR3 DNA: TGTGCCAGCAGCTCTCTTATAGCGACCAGGCCCTCGGACACTGAAGCTTTCTTT

D gene: TRBD1
V gene: TRBV7-2
J gene: TRBJ2-7
clone size: few
CDR3 protein: CASSLAPGGVEQYF
CDR3 DNA: TGTGCCAGCAGCTTAGCGCCAGGGGGCGTCGAGCAGTACTTC

D gene: NA
V gene: TRBV5-6
J gene: TRBJ1-4
clone size: few
CDR3 protein: CASSSTRATNEKLFF
CDR3 DNA: TGTGCCAGCAGCTCGACACGTGCAACTAATGAAAAACTGTTTTTT

D gene: TRBD2
V gene: TRBV2
J gene: TRBJ2-1
clone size: NA
CDR3 protein: CASRTGTSGINEQFF
CDR3 DNA: TGTGCCAGCCGCACCGGGACTAGCGGGATTAATGAGCAGTTCTTC

D gene: TRBD1
V gene: TRBV10-3
J gene: TRBJ1-1
clone size: NA
CDR3 protein: CAIKRDRGRDTEAFF
CDR3 DNA: TGTGCCATCAAACGGGACAGGGGGAGGGACACTGAAGCTTTCTTT

D gene: TRBD1
V gene: TRBV19
J gene: TRBJ2-1
clone size: NA
CDR3 protein: CASSRPTGTGGNEQFF
CDR3 DNA: TGTGCCAGTAGCCGACCGACCGGGACAGGGGGCAATGAGCAGTTCTTC

D gene: NA
V gene: TRBV21-1
J gene: TRBJ2-2
clone size: NA
CDR3 protein: CASPGGWDRAPNTGELFF
CDR3 DNA: TGTGCCAGCCCGGGCGGTTGGGACAGGGCTCCGAACACCGGGGAGCTGTTTTTT

D gene: TRBD1
V gene: TRBV6-6
J gene: TRBJ2-6
clone size: NA
CDR3 protein: CASSDRVGANVLTF
CDR3 DNA: TGTGCCAGCAGTGACAGGGTCGGGGCCAACGTCCTGACTTTC

D gene: TRBD1
V gene: TRBV4-1
J gene: TRBJ2-7
clone size: NA
CDR3 protein: CASSQDRTGRSIREQYF
CDR3 DNA: TGCGCCAGCAGCCAAGACCGGACAGGTCGATCGATAAGGGAGCAGTACTTC

D gene: NA
V gene: TRBV29-1
J gene: TRBJ2-3
clone size: NA
CDR3 protein: CSVKSPRWRDITDTQYF
CDR3 DNA: TGCAGCGTTAAATCCCCTCGGTGGCGGGATATCACAGATACGCAGTATTTT

D gene: TRBD2
V gene: TRBV18
J gene: TRBJ2-3
clone size: NA
CDR3 protein: CASRRASGGGTDTQYF
CDR3 DNA: TGTGCCAGCAGGAGAGCCTCGGGAGGAGGGACAGATACGCAGTATTTT

D gene: NA
V gene: TRBV28
J gene: TRBJ2-7
clone size: many
CDR3 protein: CASSTSSYEQYF
CDR3 DNA: TGTGCCAGCAGTACAAGCTCCTACGAGCAGTACTTC

D gene: NA
V gene: TRBV10-3
J gene: TRBJ1-5
clone size: NA
CDR3 protein: CAISGGVSNQPQHF
CDR3 DNA: TGTGCCATCAGTGGGGGGGTTAGCAATCAGCCCCAGCATTTT

D gene: NA
V gene: TRBV5-1
J gene: TRBJ2-5
clone size: NA
CDR3 protein: CASSPGSQETQYF
CDR3 DNA: TGCGCCAGCAGCCCAGGGTCACAAGAGACCCAGTACTTC

D gene: NA
V gene: TRBV19
J gene: TRBJ2-5
clone size: NA
CDR3 protein: CASSGGLRGTQYF
CDR3 DNA: TGTGCCAGTAGTGGGGGACTGCGGGGGACCCAGTACTTC

D gene: TRBD1
V gene: TRBV9
J gene: TRBJ2-5
clone size: few
CDR3 protein: CASSPGQGQETQYF
CDR3 DNA: TGTGCCAGCAGCCCTGGACAGGGACAAGAGACCCAGTACTTC

D gene: NA
V gene: TRBV29-1
J gene: TRBJ2-3
clone size: few
CDR3 protein: CSVLGTFRTDTQYF
CDR3 DNA: TGCAGCGTTCTCGGGACATTTAGGACAGATACGCAGTATTTT

D gene: NA
V gene: TRBV10-3
J gene: TRBJ2-7
clone size: NA
CDR3 protein: CAISPEAGKGAYEQYF
CDR3 DNA: TGTGCCATCAGTCCCGAGGCAGGGAAGGGGGCCTACGAGCAGTACTTC

D gene: TRBD1
V gene: TRBV30
J gene: TRBJ2-1
clone size: NA
CDR3 protein: CAWSRDRYNEQFF
CDR3 DNA: TGTGCCTGGAGCCGGGACAGGTACAATGAGCAGTTCTTC

D gene: TRBD1
V gene: TRBV7-3
J gene: TRBJ2-4
clone size: few
CDR3 protein: CASSRDRPLAKNIQYF
CDR3 DNA: TGTGCCAGCAGCCGGGACAGGCCACTAGCCAAAAACATTCAGTACTTC

D gene: NA
V gene: TRBV14
J gene: TRBJ2-1
clone size: NA
CDR3 protein: CASSQERGTIDEQFF
CDR3 DNA: TGTGCCAGCAGCCAAGAAAGGGGTACGATCGATGAGCAGTTCTTC

D gene: TRBD1
V gene: TRBV19
J gene: TRBJ1-1
clone size: few
CDR3 protein: CASSTGQGLHTEAFF
CDR3 DNA: TGTGCCAGTAGTACGGGACAGGGATTGCACACTGAAGCTTTCTTT

D gene: NA
V gene: TRBV29-1
J gene: TRBJ1-5
clone size: few
CDR3 protein: CSVSGGNANQPQHF
CDR3 DNA: TGCAGCGTGTCGGGGGGGAATGCGAATCAGCCCCAGCATTTT

D gene: NA
V gene: TRBV18
J gene: TRBJ2-5
clone size: NA
CDR3 protein: CASSPRSQETQYF
CDR3 DNA: TGTGCCAGCTCACCCCGGTCCCAAGAGACCCAGTACTTC

D gene: TRBD2
V gene: TRBV4-1
J gene: TRBJ2-7
clone size: NA
CDR3 protein: CASSQMGLAGNYEQYF
CDR3 DNA: TGCGCCAGCAGCCAGATGGGACTAGCGGGAAACTACGAGCAGTACTTC

D gene: NA
V gene: TRBV29-1
J gene: TRBJ1-2
clone size: NA
CDR3 protein: CSVVGQSGNYGYTF
CDR3 DNA: TGCAGCGTTGTCGGCCAGAGCGGAAACTATGGCTACACCTTC

D gene: TRBD2
V gene: TRBV30
J gene: TRBJ2-1
clone size: NA
CDR3 protein: CAWRAQSGSKDRQFF
CDR3 DNA: TGTGCCTGGAGAGCCCAAAGCGGGAGTAAGGATCGGCAGTTCTTC